This TCR beta chain was captured in a study of cytomegalovirus exposure and HLA in healthy donors. Whole-study context: Later, an analysis reported that the 130 or so validation repertoires had used the same platform as the roughly 650 first-cohort repertoires. Notes on the study in general: The authors listed 164 TCR beta chains as cytomegalovirus-associated.

Clones were read by immunoSEQ multiplex PCR, and TCRdb kept only the in-frame ones, dropping some. The table includes over 200,000 clones, approximately 86% detected once. The CDR3 is 16 residues long. V lost 3 bases, J lost 3 bases, and 6 bases stayed unmatched. CDR1 is SGDLS and CDR2 is YYNGEE in the germline V gene. In regard to this clone: The antigen remains unidentified.

Sequences were obtained from PBMCs. This clonotype was obtained from a young woman in good health and CMV-seronegative. This chain uses TRBV9 with TRBJ2-7, with 13 bases identical to TRBD2. The CDR3 bases are TGTGCCAGCAGCGGAGGACTAGCGGGAGTTGGCTACGAGCAGTACTTC. It encodes CASSGGLAGVGYEQYF.